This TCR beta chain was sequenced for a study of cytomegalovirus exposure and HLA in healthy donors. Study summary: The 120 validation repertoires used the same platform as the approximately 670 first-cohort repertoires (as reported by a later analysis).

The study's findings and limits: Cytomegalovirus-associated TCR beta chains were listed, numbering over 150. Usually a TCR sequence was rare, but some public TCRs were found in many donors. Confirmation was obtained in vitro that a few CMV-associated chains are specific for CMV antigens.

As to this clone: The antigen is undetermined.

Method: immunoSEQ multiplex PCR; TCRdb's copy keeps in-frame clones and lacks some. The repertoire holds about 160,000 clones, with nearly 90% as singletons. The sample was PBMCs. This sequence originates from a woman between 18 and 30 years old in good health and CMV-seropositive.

CDR3 sequence: CASSEVAGSYNEQFF. For the CDR3, the DNA is TGTGCCAGCAGCGAGGTAGCGGGGTCCTACAATGAGCAGTTCTTC. The gene calls are TRBV6-1 and TRBJ2-1; 8 bases map to TRBD2. V trimming: 6 bases; J trimming: 1 base; junction bases outside the gene matches: 5. CDR3 length: 15 residues. Per the germline V gene, CDR1 is MNHNS and CDR2 is SASEGT.